The 30 T cell receptor beta chains below come from one sample, sequenced in a study of CD8+CD57+ T cells in acquired aplastic anemia. Template material for TCR beta VDJ and CDR3 profiling consisted of genomic DNA. TCRdb processed the reads anew with MiXCR; each CDR3 protein has one entry. The repertoire holds around 180,000 distinct CDR3 sequences, with just under 65% as singletons. What was sequenced was sorted CD4+, CD8+, or CD8+CD57+ T cells (not recorded which) from PBMCs. The receptor source for this set is a human donor in good health.

The chain combines TRBV9 with TRBJ2-5, with 12 nucleotides matching TRBD2. The CDR3 runs to 16 residues. CDR1 and CDR2 from the germline V gene are SGDLS and YYNGEE. The junction had 4 bases not matched to a gene; V was cut back by 3 bases and J by 1 base. The CDR3 DNA sequence: TGTGCCAGCAGCGGGACTAGCGGGGACACCCAAGAGACCCAGTACTTC. This encodes CASSGTSGDTQETQYF.

V gene TRBV4-2 combines with J gene TRBJ1-6; unclear D gene. V gave up 0 bases and J gave up 4 bases, with 7 bases separating them. In germline, CDR1 is LGHNA, CDR2 YNFKEQ. There are 15 residues in the CDR3. CDR3 protein: CASSQEVDYNSPLHF. In DNA, the CDR3 is TGTGCCAGCAGCCAAGAGGTAGATTATAATTCACCCCTCCACTTT.

At least ten counts were recorded for this clonotype. The chain recombines TRBV5-1 with TRBJ2-1; no firm D call. Trimming left V 2 bases short and J 3 bases short, with 6 bases between. The CDR3 length is 13 residues. The germline V gene has CDR1 SGHRS and CDR2 YFSETQ. CDR3 bases: TGCGCCAGCAGCTTAGTTAGCTACAATGAGCAGTTCTTC. Protein sequence: CASSLVSYNEQFF.

This clonotype was recorded at least ten times. CDR3 DNA sequence: TGTGCCAGCAGCTCGGACCCCCAAGAGACCCAGTACTTC. This encodes CASSSDPQETQYF. The chain couples TRBV7-9 to TRBJ2-5, with no clear D. Germline lookup yields CDR1 SEHNR and CDR2 FQNEAQ (reference sequence). The CDR3 spans 13 residues. The ends were cut back, 4 bases at V and 1 base at J, with 7 bases in the middle. Full variable domain (missing parts from reference TRBV7-9 and TRBJ2-5): DTGVSQNPRHKITKRGQNVTFRCDPISEHNRLYWYRQTLGQGPEFLTYFQNEAQLEKSRLLSDRFSAERPKGSFSTLEIQRTEQGDSAMYLCASSSDPQETQYFGPGTRLLVL.

The sample holds a few counts of this clonotype. The genes are TRBV15 and TRBJ2-7; 12 bases fit TRBD1. Germline V gene lookup returns CDR1 LNHNV and CDR2 YYDKDF (reference sequence). The CDR3 sequence is 14 residues long. The J segment lost 5 bases and the V segment lost 3 bases, leaving 2 bases of the junction unmatched. CDR3 bases: TGTGCCACCAGCAGTGGGACAGGGGGCGACGAGCAGTACTTC. Protein product: CATSSGTGGDEQYF.

Concerning this clonotype: One end of the junction does not line up with germline, which may come from a read error. The V and J genes are TRBV7-9 and TRBJ2-3; no definite D call. The germline gives CDR1 SEHNR, CDR2 FQNEAQ (reference sequence). This CDR3 region has 14 residues. In nucleotides, the CDR3 is TGTGCCAGCAGCTTCGTTAGTAGCACGGATACGCAGTATTTT. Its protein is CASSFVSSTDTQYF.

This clonotype has just a few counts. The chain combines TRBV10-3 with TRBJ1-1; no firm D call. The CDR3 is 13 residues long. Germline CDR1 ENHRY, CDR2 SYGVKD. The V gene lost 0 bases and the J gene lost 7 bases, with 9 bases spanning the gap. The CDR3 region is CAISESQFFEAFF. In nucleotides, the CDR3 is TGTGCCATCAGTGAGTCCCAGTTCTTTGAAGCTTTCTTT.

The CDR3 bases are TGCGCCAGCAGTGACTTTGGGGACAGGGTGGGTGAAACCACCTTTTACGAGCAGTACTTC. This translates into CASSDFGDRVGETTFYEQYF. The V call is TRBV10-1, the J call TRBJ2-7; 9 bases are a match to TRBD1. Germline assignment: CDR1 WNHNN and CDR2 SYGVQD (reference sequence). V shed 3 bases and J 4 bases; nucleotides not matched to a gene: 22. This CDR3 is 20 amino acids long.

The genes are TRBV7-2 and TRBJ2-7; possible D gene TRBD2, 5 bases. The CDR3 is 13 amino acids. Germline CDR1 and CDR2: SGHTA and FQGNSA. With 3 bases removed from V and 6 bases from J, the gap between germline ends came to 12 bases. CDR3 DNA: TGTGCCAGCAGCTTCCGAGGGAGTGGCGAGCAGTACTTC. Translated, it gives CASSFRGSGEQYF.

The chain has TRBV24-1 and TRBJ2-1, with D perhaps matching TRBD1 (5 bases). CDR1 is KGHDR, CDR2 SFDVKD, per germline. CDR3 length: 11 residues. Trimming left V 6 bases short and J 8 bases short, with 7 bases between. CDR3 sequence: CATSQGYEQFF. In DNA, the CDR3 is TGTGCCACCAGTCAGGGATATGAGCAGTTCTTC.

This clonotype was seen once. The chain employs TRBV6-5 and TRBJ2-7; D might be TRBD1 (6 bases). The CDR3 has 12 amino acids. Germline-derived CDR1 and CDR2 are MNHEY and SVGAGI. V shed 10 bases and J shed 5 bases, with 15 bases lying between them. For the CDR3, the DNA is TGTGCCACAGGCCTCCCAGGGGACGAGCAGTACGTC. It encodes CATGLPGDEQYV.

V and J are TRBV24-1 and TRBJ2-3; weak D call: TRBD2 (5 bases). Per the germline V gene, CDR1 is KGHDR and CDR2 is SFDVKD. This CDR3 region has 14 residues. The germline V and J ends were trimmed by 3 bases and 14 bases, with 20 bases remaining between them. The CDR3 loop is CATSDDPLGAELYF. The CDR3 DNA sequence: TGTGCCACCAGTGATGACCCCCTGGGAGCAGAGCTGTATTTT.

This clonotype was detected only a few times. The rearrangement uses TRBV9 and TRBJ2-3; 13 bases map to TRBD2. CDR3 length: 18 residues. Germline V gene sequence: CDR1 SGDLS, CDR2 YYNGEE. Trimming took 0 bases from V and 1 from J; bases not matched to a gene: 5. The CDR3 DNA sequence: TGTGCCAGCAGCGTAGAACTAGCGGGAGGGCCGGGCACAGATACGCAGTATTTT. It codes for CASSVELAGGPGTDTQYF.

The chain is built from TRBV20-1 and TRBJ2-3, with TRBD2 matching 7 bases. The length of the CDR3 is 17 residues. Per germline, CDR1 DFQATT and CDR2 SNEGSKA (reference sequence). Unmatched junction bases numbered 14, after V lost 5 bases and J lost 0 bases. The DNA for the CDR3 is TGCAGTGCTCTCCCTCTGGGGCGGGGGACTAGCACAGATACGCAGTATTTT. Translated, it gives CSALPLGRGTSTDTQYF.

The V call is TRBV5-1, the J call TRBJ2-7, with 10 nucleotides matching TRBD2. With V trimmed by 4 bases and J by 0 bases, 7 bases remained unmatched. This CDR3 spans 16 amino acids. CDR1 is SGHRS and CDR2 is YFSETQ in the germline V gene. The DNA for the CDR3 is TGCGCCAGCAGCCCATATAGCGGGGGGCCCTCCTACGAGCAGTACTTC. This sequence encodes CASSPYSGGPSYEQYF.

The rearrangement links TRBV7-8 to TRBJ2-7; 7 positions agree with TRBD1. In germline, CDR1 is SGHVS, CDR2 FQNEAQ. This CDR3 region has 15 residues. Trimming at V came to 3 bases and at J to 3 bases, leaving 8 bases not matched to a gene. The CDR3 loop reads CASSLGSGGSYEQYF. The CDR3 bases are TGTGCCAGCAGCTTGGGGTCAGGGGGAAGCTACGAGCAGTACTTC.

V gene TRBV20-1 combines with J gene TRBJ1-4, with 10 bases lining up with TRBD1. V was pared by 3 bases and J by 5 bases, with 6 bases of the junction left unmatched. CDR1 is DFQATT, CDR2 SNEGSKA, per germline (reference sequence). This CDR3 region has 15 residues. The CDR3 coding sequence is TGCAGTGCTAGGGCCGGGACAGGGGACAATGAAAAACTGTTTTTT. Its translation is CSARAGTGDNEKLFF.

The chain recombines TRBV19 with TRBJ2-7; 11 bases agree with TRBD2. Per the germline V gene, CDR1 is LNHDA and CDR2 is SQIVND (reference sequence). The CDR3 loop spans 15 amino acids. J was trimmed by 4 bases and V by 5 bases; bases with no gene match: 7. CDR3 loop: CASSFSSGGTYEQYF. CDR3 DNA sequence: TGTGCCAGTAGTTTTTCTAGCGGGGGGACGTACGAGCAGTACTTC. Variable domain in full (rest from reference TRBV19 and TRBJ2-7): DGGITQSPKYLFRKEGQNVTLSCEQNLNHDAMYWYRQDPGQGLRLIYYSQIVNDFQKGDIAEGYSVSREKKESFPLTVTSAQKNPTAFYLCASSFSSGGTYEQYFGPGTRLTVT.

Points on this clonotype: The conserved phenylalanine or tryptophan is not found at the CDR3 terminus, so this likely reflects a read error. No DNA is shown, since the ends of the CDR3 on it are uncertain; the CDR3 is the one TCRdb lists. The J gene is TRBJ1-1, the V gene TRBV20-1; the table's D gene call, TRBD1, was not cross checked with the DNA. Ends included, the CDR3 has 12 residues. CDR1 DFQATT and CDR2 SNEGSKA come from the germline V gene (reference sequence). CDR3 sequence reads: CSARNLGTTSFS.

The V call is TRBV7-3, the J call TRBJ1-5, with D possibly matching TRBD1 (5 bases). CDR1 and CDR2 (germline): SGHTA, FQGTGA. Trimming shortened V by 5 bases and J by 6 bases, and 14 bases separated the two germline ends. The CDR3 extends over 14 amino acids. The CDR3 DNA sequence: TGTGCCAGCAGCCCGCAGGGTTCGGGTCAGCCCCAGCATTTT. It is translated as CASSPQGSGQPQHF.

The chain has TRBV6-5 and TRBJ2-7; 12 nucleotides align to TRBD2. With V trimmed by 10 bases and J by 3 bases, 16 bases remained unmatched. The CDR3 has 17 amino acids. Germline V gene sequence: CDR1 MNHEY, CDR2 SVGAGI. CDR3 in DNA: TGTGCCACATTATCCCTAGCGGGAGGGCAATCGGGCTACGAGCAGTACTTC. Translation gives CATLSLAGGQSGYEQYF.

The V and J genes are TRBV2 and TRBJ1-5; D is unclear. CDR3 length: 13 amino acids. In germline, CDR1 is SNHLY, CDR2 FYNNEI. V lost 7 bases to trimming and J lost 3 bases, with 10 bases between them. The CDR3 DNA sequence: TGTGCCAGCAAGACGACGGCCAATCAGCCCCAGCATTTT. Translation gives CASKTTANQPQHF.

The chain links TRBV20-1 to TRBJ1-5; the match to TRBD1 covers 10 bases. V shed 6 bases and J 5 bases; nucleotides not matched to a gene: 7. The CDR3 totals 14 residues. Per germline, CDR1 DFQATT and CDR2 SNEGSKA (reference sequence). The CDR3 coding sequence is TGCAGTGCCCTGACAGGGGGCGGATATCAGCCCCAGCATTTT. This sequence encodes CSALTGGGYQPQHF.

The V gene is TRBV29-1, the J gene TRBJ2-7; a weak D match, TRBD1 (6 bases). Germline CDR1 and CDR2: SQVTM and ANQGSEA. V was shortened by 7 bases and J by 2 bases, with 24 bases between the two germline ends. CDR3 size: 16 residues. DNA of the CDR3: TGCAGCGGGTTATTAGCACAGGGAAAAGTGCCCTACGAGCAGTACTTC. This encodes CSGLLAQGKVPYEQYF.

The J gene is TRBJ1-6, the V gene TRBV6-2 or TRBV6-3, with 8 bases matching TRBD1. CDR1 is MNHEY, CDR2 SVGEGT, per germline. J was trimmed by 8 bases and V by 6 bases; bases with no gene match: 9. CDR3 length: 15 amino acids. The CDR3 bases are TGTGCCAGCAGCCCCCGCGGGACAGGAGATTCACCCCTCCACTTT. This sequence encodes CASSPRGTGDSPLHF.

This clonotype appeared once. The rearrangement joins TRBV7-3 to TRBJ1-1; unclear D gene. The germline V gene has CDR1 SGHTA and CDR2 FQGTGA. The CDR3 covers 13 residues. Trimming took 3 bases from V and 6 from J, leaving 11 bases between them. In DNA form, the CDR3 reads TGTGCCAGCAGCTTGTTTTCGGGCGCTGAAGCTTTCTTT. As protein: CASSLFSGAEAFF.

This clonotype was picked up many times. The chain is built from TRBV20-1 and TRBJ2-3; TRBD2 aligns across 10 bases. CDR1 is DFQATT and CDR2 is SNEGSKA in the germline V gene (reference sequence). The CDR3 runs 14 residues. Trimming removed 2 bases from V and 6 bases from J; junction bases left unmatched: 5. The CDR3 DNA reads as TGCAGTGCTAGATCGTCTAGCGGGAGTGATACGCAGTATTTT. Translating gives CSARSSSGSDTQYF.

This clonotype showed up just a few times. Written as DNA, the CDR3 is TGTGCCAGCAGCCCGACAAGTACAGGGGGAAATAGCAATCAGCCCCAGCATTTT. Amino acids: CASSPTSTGGNSNQPQHF. V is TRBV3-2 and J is TRBJ1-5; TRBD1, as called in the table, went unchecked against the DNA. TRBV3-2 has pseudogene status. The CDR3 has 18 residues.

Note on this clonotype: The junction does not match germline at one end; this may be a read error. This rearrangement joins TRBV7-9 to TRBJ1-6; 8 bases line up with TRBD1. Germline assignment: CDR1 SEHNR and CDR2 FQNEAQ (reference sequence). The CDR3 totals 15 residues. CDR3 region: CAGSSGQGYNSPLHF. CDR3 DNA: TGTGCCGGCAGCTCCGGACAGGGCTATAATTCACCCCTCCACTTT.

The chain couples TRBV15 to TRBJ2-3; D remains ambiguous. Trimming removed 1 base from V and 6 bases from J, with 11 bases in between. CDR3 length equals 14 residues. Germline loops: CDR1 LNHNV, CDR2 YYDKDF (reference sequence). CDR3 nucleotides: TGTGCCACCAGCAGAGGGCGACCTCCCGATACGCAGTATTTT. Translated, it gives CATSRGRPPDTQYF.